This T cell receptor beta chain was observed in a study of T-cell memory formation after mild COVID-19 (dated by TCRdb to the early 2020s). For the study in its entirety: TCR sequence clusters from the two donors were found to be largely donor specific. T-cell clones expanding and contracting after mild COVID-19 in two donors were tracked by longitudinal TCRalpha and TCRbeta repertoire sequencing. Two young, previously healthy adult volunteers, one female and one male, were included in the cohort.

V and J lose 5 bases and 1 base, and a span of 11 bases separates them. CDR1 and CDR2, per the germline V gene (reference sequence), are MNHNY and SVGAGI. Including the terminal cysteine and phenylalanine, the CDR3 comprises 14 residues. Only the CDR3 region is kept as DNA, spanning 42 bases read in frame from base 1. Comment on this clonotype: Its antigen has not been determined. No clone much larger than this one lies a single base away; base qualities are absent.

The study at large found these results: Some responding clones were detected in pre-infection memory, suggesting pre-existing cross-reactive memory T cells joined the SARS-CoV-2 response. Only two mild cases were covered in the study, and larger cohorts including severe cases with pre-infection samples were considered necessary. The second-wave clones that peaked on day 37 were not confirmed to be SARS-CoV-2 specific. Balanced CD4/CD8 phenotypes were observed for clones contracting from day 15 to 85, whereas a bias towards CD4+ was observed for a second wave of clones expanding from day 15 to 37. Contracting CD4+ clones appeared mostly in the CM and EM memory subsets, whereas CD8+ clones were enriched in EMRA.

PBMCs were isolated by Ficoll-Paque density gradient centrifugation. Instrument on record: Illumina NovaSeq 6000. TCRalpha and TCRbeta cDNA libraries were constructed by 5'RACE with constant-segment primers, with sample barcodes and unique molecular identifiers being introduced. Trizol reagent was used to extract RNA from every sample. Libraries were amplified in two PCR steps, with a second sample barcode and Illumina TruSeq adapters added in the second step. Libraries were sequenced on an Illumina NovaSeq with 2 x 150 bp paired-end reads. Regarding the original processing steps: Reads were demultiplexed and collapsed into UMI-guided consensus sequences with migec v1.2.7. Using mixcr v2.1.11, UMI consensuses were aligned to TRA and TRB V and J templates and then assembled into clonotypes. A clonotype was counted as expanded or contracted only when both edgeR and NoisET called the clonotype significant, with the noise models trained on biological replicates. For edgeR calls, the thresholds were a false discovery rate-adjusted p below 0.01 and a log2 fold-change of 1. As an exploratory analysis of dynamics, max-normalized trajectories of the 1000 most abundant clonotypes were examined with PCA combined with hierarchical clustering. Separately sequenced CD4+ and CD8+ repertoires were used to assign a CD4 or CD8 phenotype to each responding clone. In TCRdb, the public reads were trimmed at Q25 with fastp and aligned with MiXCR, with productive beta chains retained. Each CDR3 protein appears once, grouped with its most common genes and DNA. The V and J calls and clone size come from TCRdb's table, not from the authors' own analysis. The sample data list more than 9,500 distinct CDR3 sequences, and roughly 15% of these were observed just once. Approximately 50% of the sample rests with the top ten.

The clonotype was recovered from a man between 18 and 29 years old who had mild COVID-19 (a few samples of this study predate the infection). The sample titles of this study are shuffled in the database, so cell type and time point are left out; the donor was told from shared clones. The V gene is TRBV6-6 and the J gene is TRBJ1-2, with no reliable assignment of the D segment. The specimen sequenced was PBMCs or a T cell subset sorted from them (not recorded which). CDR3 loop: CASSTGTVNYGYTF. The DNA sequence is given as TGTGCCAGCAGTACGGGTACAGTTAACTATGGCTACACCTTC.